Listed below are T cell receptor beta chains from one sample, sequenced in a study of T cell changes during pregnancy in multiple sclerosis. TCRdb's copy holds only in-frame clones and misses some; the assay was immunoSEQ multiplex PCR. The sample consists of approximately 100,000 clones, roughly nine tenths of them appearing once. Sequencing used peripheral blood, obtained after pregnancy. These receptors were obtained from a female donor with multiple sclerosis, enrolled in a pregnancy study. Both conserved end residues are part of each CDR3. Each record gives: V gene, J gene, D gene, clone size, CDR3 DNA, CDR3 protein. D genes are given only for firm matches. Some rows mark clone size as missing; the rest say once, few, many or name a class of expanded clone.

V gene: TRBV5-5
J gene: TRBJ1-2
D gene: TRBD1
clone size: .
CDR3 DNA: TGTGCCAGCAGCGCTATGGGACAGGTTATTAACTATGGCTACACCTTC
CDR3 protein: CASSAMGQVINYGYTF

V gene: TRBV9
J gene: TRBJ1-1
D gene: .
clone size: .
CDR3 DNA: TGTGCCAGCAGCGACAGGGTAGTAGGTGACACTGAAGCTTTCTTT
CDR3 protein: CASSDRVVGDTEAFF

V gene: TRBV10-3
J gene: TRBJ1-2
D gene: TRBD1
clone size: .
CDR3 DNA: TGTGCCATCACCTCTGTGAACCAATACCGGGACAGGGGGCATGGGTATGGCTACACCTTC
CDR3 protein: CAITSVNQYRDRGHGYGYTF

V gene: TRBV5-4
J gene: TRBJ2-7
D gene: TRBD1
clone size: .
CDR3 DNA: TGTGCCAGCAGCACGGGGACAGGGAACTACGAGCAGTACTTC
CDR3 protein: CASSTGTGNYEQYF

V gene: TRBV29-1
J gene: TRBJ2-5
D gene: TRBD2
clone size: .
CDR3 DNA: TGCAGCGTTGAAAACCTAGCGGGGGACCAAGAGACCCAGTACTTC
CDR3 protein: CSVENLAGDQETQYF

V gene: TRBV19
J gene: TRBJ1-6
D gene: TRBD1
clone size: once
CDR3 DNA: TGTGCCAGTAGTCCGGGGACAGCCGCCCCATATTCACCCCTCCACTTT
CDR3 protein: CASSPGTAAPYSPLHF

V gene: TRBV27
J gene: TRBJ2-7
D gene: TRBD2
clone size: .
CDR3 DNA: TGTGCCAGCAGCCCTTCGGGACTAGCGGGGGTAGAGCAGTACTTC
CDR3 protein: CASSPSGLAGVEQYF

V gene: TRBV10-3
J gene: TRBJ1-5
D gene: .
clone size: few
CDR3 DNA: TGTGCCATCAGTGAGCACCTAAATCAGCCCCAGCATTTT
CDR3 protein: CAISEHLNQPQHF

V gene: TRBV6-1
J gene: TRBJ1-2
D gene: TRBD1
clone size: .
CDR3 DNA: TGTGCCAGCAGGCCCGGACAGGGTCTCGGCTACACCTTC
CDR3 protein: CASRPGQGLGYTF

V gene: TRBV18
J gene: TRBJ2-5
D gene: .
clone size: .
CDR3 DNA: TGTGCCAGCTCACCATCTACTACACTTGGCGAGACCCAGTACTTC
CDR3 protein: CASSPSTTLGETQYF

V gene: TRBV27
J gene: TRBJ1-4
D gene: TRBD1
clone size: .
CDR3 DNA: TGTGCCAGCAGCCCACGAGCGAACAGGGGGAACTTGGTTAAAGAAAAACTGTTTTTT
CDR3 protein: CASSPRANRGNLVKEKLFF

V gene: TRBV9
J gene: TRBJ1-1
D gene: .
clone size: .
CDR3 DNA: TGTGCCAGCAGCGTATCCGGCGTCAACAGGGCGAACACTGAAGCTTTCTTT
CDR3 protein: CASSVSGVNRANTEAFF

V gene: TRBV13
J gene: TRBJ2-3
D gene: .
clone size: .
CDR3 DNA: TGTGCCAGCAGCTCCAAACAGGGACCTACGCAGTATTTT
CDR3 protein: CASSSKQGPTQYF

V gene: TRBV19
J gene: TRBJ2-7
D gene: .
clone size: .
CDR3 DNA: TGTGCCAGTAGTATCCAGGGCTCCTACGAGCAGTACTTC
CDR3 protein: CASSIQGSYEQYF

V gene: TRBV5-6
J gene: TRBJ2-7
D gene: TRBD1
clone size: .
CDR3 DNA: TGTGCCAGCAGCTTGGCCGCCGGGACAGGGGGCATTTCTCAGTACTTC
CDR3 protein: CASSLAAGTGGISQYF

V gene: TRBV6-5
J gene: TRBJ2-1
D gene: TRBD2
clone size: .
CDR3 DNA: TGTGCCAGCAGCCCAAGCGGGGGGCCGTACAATGAGCAGTTCTTC
CDR3 protein: CASSPSGGPYNEQFF

V gene: TRBV19
J gene: TRBJ2-3
D gene: .
clone size: .
CDR3 DNA: TGTGCCAGTAGTGCGGGACTTAGCACAGATACGCAGTATTTT
CDR3 protein: CASSAGLSTDTQYF

V gene: TRBV5-4
J gene: TRBJ1-5
D gene: .
clone size: once
CDR3 DNA: TGTGCCAGCAGCTTCCAGATTCAGCCCCAGCATTTT
CDR3 protein: CASSFQIQPQHF

V gene: TRBV27
J gene: TRBJ2-5
D gene: .
clone size: .
CDR3 DNA: TGTGCCAGCAGTACGAGGACAGCGCCCCAAGAGACCCAGTACTTC
CDR3 protein: CASSTRTAPQETQYF

V gene: TRBV2
J gene: TRBJ1-1
D gene: .
clone size: .
CDR3 DNA: TGTGCCAGCAGAGGACAGATGAACACTGAAGCTTTCTTT
CDR3 protein: CASRGQMNTEAFF

V gene: TRBV7-9
J gene: TRBJ1-6
D gene: .
clone size: few
CDR3 DNA: TGTGCCAGCAGCTTAGCGAGCTCCTATAATTCACCCCTCCACTTT
CDR3 protein: CASSLASSYNSPLHF

V gene: TRBV7-2
J gene: TRBJ2-3
D gene: TRBD2
clone size: .
CDR3 DNA: TGTGCCAGCAGCCCGGGACTAGCGGGGGGGCGAGATACGCAGTATTTT
CDR3 protein: CASSPGLAGGRDTQYF

V gene: TRBV6-4
J gene: TRBJ2-3
D gene: .
clone size: .
CDR3 DNA: TGTGCCACCTCGAGTGGGGGCGAAGATACGCAGTATTTT
CDR3 protein: CATSSGGEDTQYF

V gene: TRBV6-5
J gene: TRBJ1-2
D gene: TRBD1
clone size: .
CDR3 DNA: TGTGCCACCGCGCCGACAGGGGAAGGCTATGGCTACACCTTC
CDR3 protein: CATAPTGEGYGYTF

V gene: TRBV12-5
J gene: TRBJ2-1
D gene: TRBD2
clone size: .
CDR3 DNA: TGTGCTAGTGGTTTGGGGCTAGCGGGGGGGAGGAATGAGCAGTTCTTC
CDR3 protein: CASGLGLAGGRNEQFF

V gene: TRBV9
J gene: TRBJ2-5
D gene: TRBD1
clone size: .
CDR3 DNA: TGTGCCAGCAGCGTATGGGGACAGGGACAAGAGACCCAGTACTTC
CDR3 protein: CASSVWGQGQETQYF

V gene: TRBV5-1
J gene: TRBJ2-3
D gene: .
clone size: .
CDR3 DNA: TGCGCCAGCAGCCTAGGACACTCCACAGATACGCAGTATTTT
CDR3 protein: CASSLGHSTDTQYF

V gene: TRBV12-5
J gene: TRBJ1-2
D gene: TRBD1
clone size: .
CDR3 DNA: TGTGCTAGTGGTTTGCCCCGCGGGACAGGATCCGATGGCTACACCTTC
CDR3 protein: CASGLPRGTGSDGYTF

V gene: TRBV5-1
J gene: TRBJ1-1
D gene: TRBD1
clone size: .
CDR3 DNA: TGCGCCAGCAGCTTGGAGAGGGGGCGTGAAGCTTTCTTT
CDR3 protein: CASSLERGREAFF

V gene: TRBV20-1
J gene: TRBJ1-2
D gene: .
clone size: few
CDR3 DNA: TGCAGTGCTAGCAATCATGGCTACACCTTC
CDR3 protein: CSASNHGYTF

V gene: TRBV11-3
J gene: TRBJ2-7
D gene: .
clone size: .
CDR3 DNA: TGTGCCAGCAGGACTACCGGGACATACCCCTACGAGCAGTACTTC
CDR3 protein: CASRTTGTYPYEQYF

V gene: TRBV5-4
J gene: TRBJ1-1
D gene: .
clone size: .
CDR3 DNA: TGTGCCAGCAGCCCACGGACATTGGCGAGAACTGAAGCTTTCTTT
CDR3 protein: CASSPRTLARTEAFF

V gene: TRBV19
J gene: TRBJ2-5
D gene: .
clone size: .
CDR3 DNA: TGTGCCAGTCGGAGGGGGGGCGGAGAGACCCAGTACTTC
CDR3 protein: CASRRGGGETQYF

V gene: TRBV7-3
J gene: TRBJ2-1
D gene: .
clone size: few
CDR3 DNA: TGTGCCAGCAGCTTGCAGGGGAACAATGAGCAGTTCTTC
CDR3 protein: CASSLQGNNEQFF

V gene: TRBV9
J gene: TRBJ2-7
D gene: TRBD1
clone size: .
CDR3 DNA: TGTGCCAGCAGCACCAGACAGGGGACGGGTGAGCAGTACTTC
CDR3 protein: CASSTRQGTGEQYF

V gene: TRBV30
J gene: TRBJ1-6
D gene: .
clone size: .
CDR3 DNA: TGTGCCTGGAGTGTACGCATGAGGGGGTACGGGACACCCCTCCACTTT
CDR3 protein: CAWSVRMRGYGTPLHF

V gene: TRBV25-1
J gene: TRBJ1-2
D gene: TRBD1
clone size: .
CDR3 DNA: TGTGCCAGCAGTGACCCCAGGACAGGGGACTACGGCTACACCTTC
CDR3 protein: CASSDPRTGDYGYTF

V gene: TRBV11-2
J gene: TRBJ2-2
D gene: .
clone size: .
CDR3 DNA: TGTGCCAGCAGCTTAGTCCGCGGGAACACCGGGGAGCTGTTTTTT
CDR3 protein: CASSLVRGNTGELFF

V gene: TRBV5-1
J gene: TRBJ1-3
D gene: TRBD1
clone size: .
CDR3 DNA: TGCGCCAGCAGCTGGGGGACAGGGGAAGGAAACACCATATATTTT
CDR3 protein: CASSWGTGEGNTIYF

V gene: TRBV5-4
J gene: TRBJ1-2
D gene: .
clone size: .
CDR3 DNA: TGTGCCAGCAGCCCTGAGGGTGGTAACTATGGCTACACCTTC
CDR3 protein: CASSPEGGNYGYTF